These 2 T cell receptor beta chains share one sample of origin, sequenced in a study of blood T cell repertoires in COVID-19. Profiling relied on immunoSEQ multiplex PCR, and the TCRdb table lists in-frame clones only, not all of them. The sample carries some 200,000 clones, 70% to 90% recorded once. Sequencing input: peripheral blood. The source is a man aged 60 to 75 with active or convalescent COVID-19.

This chain joins TRBV5-1 and TRBJ2-2; 8 bases are shared with TRBD2. V gave up 3 bases and J gave up 4 bases; unmatched junction bases: 2. CDR1 is SGHRS, CDR2 YFSETQ, per germline. The CDR3 sequence is 14 residues long. The CDR3 loop reads CASSWRGATGELFF. The CDR3 nucleotides read TGCGCCAGCAGCTGGCGGGGGGCCACCGGGGAGCTGTTTTTT.

This clone was recorded only once. The chain uses TRBV19 and TRBJ1-2; D is unclear. CDR1 is LNHDA and CDR2 is SQIVND in the germline V gene (reference sequence). The CDR3 has 12 residues. V dropped 7 bases and J dropped 4 bases, with 10 bases sitting between them. In nucleotides, the CDR3 is TGTGCCAGTACCGATAGTGGCTATGGCTACACCTTC. Amino acids: CASTDSGYGYTF.